One sample yielded the 8 T cell receptor beta chains listed below, sequenced in a study of spatial heterogeneity in lung cancer. Overall study results and limits: The study found that expanded intratumoral alpha and beta TCR counts tracked tumor mutation counts.

Using its own MiXCR run on the 5' RACE reads, TCRdb lists one record per CDR3 protein. Here the sample spans around 21,000 distinct CDR3 sequences, under 3.5% being singletons. As for time point: sample taken at primary tumor resection. Their cognate antigens are unknown. This specimen consisted of lung tumor tissue, obtained at surgery. The receptors here all came from a male donor with early-stage non-small cell lung cancer.

This clonotype was observed many times. V is TRBV13 and J is TRBJ2-7; TRBD2 is a possible D gene (6 bases). Trimming stripped 4 bases from V and 5 bases from J, with 18 bases between. There are 15 residues in the CDR3. CDR1 PRHDT and CDR2 FYEKMQ come from the germline V gene (reference sequence). CDR3 amino acids: CASSSTRVGGDEQYF. The CDR3, as DNA: TGTGCCAGCAGCTCCACGCGTGTGGGAGGCGACGAGCAGTACTTC.

This clonotype has ten or more counts. Here the CDR3 DNA reads TGTGCCAGTAGTTCCCGCGAGTTAGGAGGGTACGAGCAGTACTTC. This encodes CASSSRELGGYEQYF. The genes are TRBV19 and TRBJ2-7; D might be TRBD2 (6 bases). This CDR3 contains 15 residues. Germline V CDR1 and CDR2: LNHDA, SQIVND (reference sequence). Trimming cost V 5 bases and J 4 bases, with 18 bases left between them.

This clonotype was counted at least ten times. The chain uses TRBV4-1 and TRBJ2-1, with a weak D call TRBD1 (6 bases). Germline loops: CDR1 MGHRA, CDR2 YSYEKL. V lost 5 bases and J 15 bases, leaving 17 bases between the germline ends. CDR3 size: 12 residues. This chain's CDR3 is CASSTGTPKLFF. In nucleotides, the CDR3 is TGCGCCAGCAGCACCGGGACACCAAAGTTGTTCTTC.

This clonotype was counted many times. The chain couples TRBV6-5 to TRBJ1-5; D is undetermined. The germline V gene has CDR1 MNHEY and CDR2 SVGAGI. Trimming removed 6 bases at V and 4 bases at J, with 13 bases between. The CDR3 covers 14 residues. CDR3 region: CASRIRTGNQPQHF. The DNA of the CDR3 is TGTGCCAGCAGAATAAGGACGGGGAATCAGCCCCAGCATTTT.

Within the sample, this clonotype is medium-sized. The J gene is TRBJ2-3, the V gene TRBV7-3; 8 positions match TRBD2. V trimming: 5 bases; J trimming: 4 bases; junction bases outside the gene matches: 8. Per germline, CDR1 SGHTA and CDR2 FQGTGA. The CDR3 sequence is 15 residues long. CDR3 DNA: TGTGCCAGCAGCGCTACTAGCGGTGAATCAGATACGCAGTATTTT. Protein product: CASSATSGESDTQYF.

This clonotype was found many times. The gene calls are TRBV5-1 and TRBJ2-7; tentatively, D is TRBD2 (6 bases). CDR3 length: 15 residues. In germline, CDR1 is SGHRS, CDR2 YFSETQ. Trimming removed 0 bases from V and 0 bases from J, with 10 bases in between. The CDR3 loop is CASSLGGTLSYEQYF. In DNA, the CDR3 is TGCGCCAGCAGCTTGGGCGGGACGCTCTCCTACGAGCAGTACTTC.

This clonotype was detected only a few times. Possible read error: a much larger clone is one base away. V and J are TRBV12-3 or TRBV12-4 and TRBJ1-5, with TRBD1 as a possible D gene (6 bases). The germline V and J ends were trimmed by 3 bases and 0 bases, with 18 bases remaining between them. This CDR3 contains 18 residues. The CDR3 bases are TGTGCCAGCAGTTTTGTGCAGGGGACGAGATTTAGCAATCAGCCCCAGCATTTT. Protein sequence: CASSFVQGTRFSNQPQHF.

Ten or more counts support this clonotype. The V call is TRBV5-4, the J call TRBJ2-4; D may correspond to TRBD1 or TRBD2 (7 bases each). Germline values: CDR1 SGHNT, CDR2 YYREEE (reference sequence). The V end lost 2 bases, the J end lost 4 bases, and 16 bases lay between the germline ends. The length of the CDR3 is 16 residues. The chain's CDR3 is CASSLTGASGKNIQYF. DNA for the CDR3: TGTGCCAGCAGCTTAACAGGGGCTAGCGGAAAAAACATTCAGTACTTC. Full variable domain (remainder filled in from reference TRBV5-4 and TRBJ2-4): ETGVTQSPTHLIKTRGQQVTLRCSSQSGHNTVSWYQQALGQGPQFIFQYYREEENGRGNFPPRFSGLQFPNYSSELNVNALELDDSALYLCASSLTGASGKNIQYFGAGTRLSVL.